Listed here is a single T cell receptor (beta chain). The antigen is undetermined. The sample originates from a study of OX40 agonist ivuxolimab in advanced cancers. Study at large: Under the entry rules, prior anti-PD-1, anti-PD-L1 or anti-CTLA-4 therapy was allowed, and around 40% had some. The study's findings and limits: Normalized T-cell clonal expansion was also low in some nonresponders. At 0.1 to 3.0 mg/kg and by week 6, clonal expansion occurred in CD4+ and CD8+ blood T cells.

Clones were read by immunoSEQ multiplex PCR, and TCRdb kept only the in-frame ones, dropping some. The sample holds about 41,000 clones, just under 85% seen once. The germline CDR1 and CDR2 sequences are SEHNR and FQNEAQ (reference sequence). Trimming shortened V by 2 bases and J by 8 bases, and 12 bases separated the two germline ends. This CDR3 is built from 14 residues. This chain links TRBV7-9 with TRBJ1-4, with D perhaps TRBD1 (6 bases). The sequence was obtained from an adult with an advanced solid tumor such as melanoma, head and neck, liver or kidney cancer. Sample: CD4+ or CD8+ T cells sorted from blood, taken in a trial of the OX40 agonist ivuxolimab. This CDR3 is CASSLWGAGEKLFF. The CDR3 DNA reads as TGTGCCAGCAGCTTATGGGGGGCCGGGGAAAAACTGTTTTTT.